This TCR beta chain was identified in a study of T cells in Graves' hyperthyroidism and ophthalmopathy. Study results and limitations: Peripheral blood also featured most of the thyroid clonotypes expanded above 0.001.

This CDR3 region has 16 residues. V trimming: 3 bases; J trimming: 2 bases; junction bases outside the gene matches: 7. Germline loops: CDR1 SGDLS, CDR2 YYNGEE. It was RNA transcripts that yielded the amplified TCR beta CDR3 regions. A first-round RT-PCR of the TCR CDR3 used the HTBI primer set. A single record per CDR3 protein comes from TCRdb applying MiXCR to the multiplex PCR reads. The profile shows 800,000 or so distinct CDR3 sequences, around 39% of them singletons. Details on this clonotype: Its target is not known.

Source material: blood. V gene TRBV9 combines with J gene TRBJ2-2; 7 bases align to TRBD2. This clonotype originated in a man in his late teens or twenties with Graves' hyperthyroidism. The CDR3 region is CASSGPGGSNTGELFF. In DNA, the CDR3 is TGTGCCAGCAGCGGGCCGGGAGGCTCAAACACCGGGGAGCTGTTTTTT.